What follows describes a single T cell receptor (beta chain). The sample originates from a study of shared clonotypes between healthy human individuals. The CDR3 contains 13 residues. Germline V gene lookup returns CDR1 LGHNA and CDR2 YSLEER. V was clipped by 1 base and J by 4 bases, with 7 bases between them. The table came from immunoSEQ multiplex PCR; TCRdb's copy has only in-frame clones and leaves some out. The data show some 2.4 million clones, more than 85% seen once. The receptor's source is a young man in good health. Some clones in this sample may be carry-over from other donors' samples. Material: naive CD4+ T cells from PBMCs. Subset reported: CD45RA+ positively selected. This chain connects TRBV4-3 to TRBJ1-1; D remains ambiguous. The CDR3, as DNA: TGCGCCAGCAGCCAAGGTGTCCTCACTGAAGCTTTCTTT. Its protein is CASSQGVLTEAFF.